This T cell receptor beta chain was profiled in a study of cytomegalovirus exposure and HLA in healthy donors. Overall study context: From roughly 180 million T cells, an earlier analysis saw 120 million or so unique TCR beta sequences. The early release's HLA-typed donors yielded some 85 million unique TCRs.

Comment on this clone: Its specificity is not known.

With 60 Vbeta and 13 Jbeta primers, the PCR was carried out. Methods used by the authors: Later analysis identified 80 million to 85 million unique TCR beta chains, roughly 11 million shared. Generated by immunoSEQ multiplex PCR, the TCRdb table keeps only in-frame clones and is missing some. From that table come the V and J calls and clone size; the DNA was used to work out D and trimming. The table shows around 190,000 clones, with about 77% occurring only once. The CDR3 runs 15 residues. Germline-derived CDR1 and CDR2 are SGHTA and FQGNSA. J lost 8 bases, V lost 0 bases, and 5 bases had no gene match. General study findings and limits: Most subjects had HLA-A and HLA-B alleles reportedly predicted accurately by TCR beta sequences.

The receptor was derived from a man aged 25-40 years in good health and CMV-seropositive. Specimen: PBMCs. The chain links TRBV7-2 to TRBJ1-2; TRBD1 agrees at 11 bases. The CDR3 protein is CASSLAGQGARGYTF. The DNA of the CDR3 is TGTGCCAGCAGCTTAGCAGGACAGGGGGCTAGAGGCTACACCTTC.